This T cell receptor beta chain was documented in a study of T-cell memory formation after mild COVID-19. The study's findings and limits: Contracting CD4+ clones sat mainly in CM and EM; CD8+ in EMRA. Day 15 to 85 contracting clones showed balanced CD4/CD8; day 15 to 37 expanders favored CD4+. The SARS-CoV-2 specificity of second-wave clones reaching peak at day 37 remained unverified.

This CDR3 comprises 14 residues. V gave up 3 bases and J gave up 6 bases; unmatched junction bases: 8. The germline gives CDR1 DFQATT, CDR2 SNEGSKA (reference sequence). This clonotype occurred many times. What it binds is unknown. It was 5'RACE with constant-segment primers that produced the TCR alpha and TCR beta cDNA libraries, which carried sample barcodes and UMIs. From the 5' RACE reads, TCRdb called clonotypes with MiXCR, one entry per CDR3 protein. Among approximately 180,000 distinct CDR3 sequences listed, roughly 17% were seen once. The sequence was collected from an adult woman who had mild COVID-19 (a few samples of this study predate the infection). Cell type and time point are not known. The sequenced material came from PBMCs or a T cell subset sorted from them (not recorded which). V is TRBV20-1 and J is TRBJ1-2; 9 nucleotides line up with TRBD1. CDR3 amino acids: CSASKDRGPDGYTF. For the CDR3, the DNA is TGCAGTGCTAGCAAGGACAGGGGCCCGGATGGCTACACCTTC.